This passage covers 13 T cell receptor beta chains from one sample sequenced in a study of CD8+ T cells in alopecia areata. RNA was extracted and reverse transcribed into cDNA as the sequencing template. Sequencing was performed with immunoSEQ multiplex PCR; in TCRdb, only in-frame clones are kept and a portion is missing. The sample carries 100,000 to 120,000 clones, around three fifths recorded once. Treatment described: oral pan-JAK inhibitor, 5-10 mg twice daily. This sample comprised CD4+ T cells sorted from blood, obtained at week 24, from a patient treated with tofacitinib. The receptors come from a human donor with alopecia areata.

This clone has more than one count but fewer than ten. This rearrangement joins TRBV15 to TRBJ2-3; D gene uncertain. The CDR3 is made up of 13 amino acids. Germline assignment: CDR1 LNHNV and CDR2 YYDKDF (reference sequence). Trimming removed 6 bases from V and 0 bases from J, with 7 bases in between. This CDR3 is CATSRGSTDTQYF. The CDR3 bases are TGTGCCACCAGTCGCGGCAGCACAGATACGCAGTATTTT.

The chain is built from TRBV30 and TRBJ1-2; 7 bases align to TRBD1. CDR3 size: 13 residues. Germline V gene sequence: CDR1 GTSNPN, CDR2 SVGIG (reference sequence). V lost 3 bases and J lost 8; bases outside the gene matches: 9. CDR3 sequence: CAWSIYRQGGYTF. CDR3 nucleotides: TGTGCCTGGAGCATATACAGACAGGGCGGCTACACCTTC.

V gene TRBV29-1 combines with J gene TRBJ2-1; TRBD2 is a possible D gene (7 bases). V was pared by 6 bases and J by 9 bases, with 21 bases between. The germline V gene encodes CDR1 SQVTM and CDR2 ANQGSEA. The CDR3 sequence is 14 residues long. The CDR3 reads CSVHGAGATFEQFF. The CDR3 nucleotides are TGCAGCGTCCACGGGGCGGGGGCTACCTTTGAGCAGTTCTTC.

The chain uses TRBV19 and TRBJ2-1; D not certain. The CDR3 sequence is 12 residues long. Germline assignment: CDR1 LNHDA and CDR2 SQIVND (reference sequence). V lost 7 bases and J lost 2, with 6 bases in between. The CDR3 region is CASTTTYNEQFF. The CDR3 DNA reads TGTGCCAGTACCACCACCTACAATGAGCAGTTCTTC.

V is TRBV10-3 and J is TRBJ2-7; D is possibly TRBD1 (5 bases). V shed 3 bases and J shed 3 bases, with 12 bases lying between them. CDR3 length equals 14 residues. Germline V lookup: CDR1 ENHRY, CDR2 SYGVKD. The CDR3 is CAISEKGRDYEQYF. CDR3 in DNA: TGTGCCATCAGTGAAAAAGGCAGGGACTACGAGCAGTACTTC.

The gene calls are TRBV19 and TRBJ1-2; possibly TRBD1 for D (5 bases). Trimming left V 0 bases short and J 4 bases short, with 15 bases between. This CDR3 has 16 residues. Germline V lookup: CDR1 LNHDA, CDR2 SQIVND (reference sequence). CDR3 coding DNA: TGTGCCAGTAGTATAGATCACTCTCAGGGAGCCTATGGCTACACCTTC. Amino acids: CASSIDHSQGAYGYTF.

The CDR3 sequence: CASSLRGVSREQYF. The DNA for the CDR3 is TGCGCCAGCAGCCTCCGGGGTGTTTCGCGGGAGCAGTACTTC. This chain links TRBV5-1 with TRBJ2-7; D is possibly TRBD2 (5 bases). The germline CDR1 and CDR2 sequences are SGHRS and YFSETQ. The CDR3 runs 14 residues. V lost 4 bases to trimming and J lost 7 bases, with 18 bases between them.

The sample holds a few counts of this clone. The chain joins TRBV10-3 to TRBJ1-2; D gene unclear. The CDR3 totals 13 residues. Per the germline V gene, CDR1 is ENHRY and CDR2 is SYGVKD. V dropped 6 bases and J dropped 9 bases, with 17 bases sitting between them. This chain's CDR3 is CAISPGLPGSYTF. CDR3 coding DNA: TGTGCCATCAGCCCCGGACTCCCGGGGAGCTACACCTTC.

The CDR3 loop reads CASSFGDPKAETQYF. In DNA, the CDR3 is TGTGCCAGCAGCTTCGGGGACCCCAAAGCGGAGACCCAGTACTTC. This chain connects TRBV5-8 to TRBJ2-5, with D perhaps matching TRBD1 or TRBD2 (5 bases each). Germline V gene data show CDR1 as SGHTS and CDR2 as YDEGEE. The CDR3 length is 15 residues. V was shortened by 2 bases and J by 5 bases, with 16 bases between the two germline ends.

The CDR3 here is CASSVGLGSTDTQYF. CDR3 DNA sequence: TGTGCCAGCAGCGTAGGTCTGGGTAGCACAGATACGCAGTATTTT. The rearrangement uses TRBV9 and TRBJ2-3; D not resolved. Trimming took 0 bases from V and 0 from J, leaving 8 bases between them. Germline CDR1 SGDLS, CDR2 YYNGEE. The CDR3 is 15 residues long.

This clone was recorded a few times. The chain combines TRBV29-1 with TRBJ1-3; unclear D gene. This CDR3 contains 15 residues. CDR1 SQVTM and CDR2 ANQGSEA come from the germline V gene. The V and J ends lost 6 bases and 3 bases respectively, with 18 bases between them. The CDR3 DNA reads TGCAGCGTCCAGACCCAACGCTCAGGTGGAAACACCATATATTTT. It translates to CSVQTQRSGGNTIYF.

This sequence joins TRBV14 and TRBJ2-5; maybe TRBD2 (7 bases). Germline assignment: CDR1 SGHDN and CDR2 FVKESK. CDR3 length: 16 amino acids. Trimming took 3 bases from V and 5 from J, leaving 19 bases between them. The CDR3 reads CASSHVTGGPRETQYF. DNA of the CDR3: TGTGCCAGCAGCCATGTAACGGGGGGCCCCAGGGAGACCCAGTACTTC.

This clone was seen a few times. The chain joins TRBV29-1 to TRBJ2-3; 10 positions agree with TRBD2. V lost 5 bases, J lost 5 bases, and 7 bases stayed unmatched. This CDR3 region has 14 residues. Germline V CDR1 and CDR2: SQVTM, ANQGSEA. The CDR3 nucleotides read TGCAGCGTTAGTCTAGCGGGGGTGCGAGATACGCAGTATTTT. It yields the protein CSVSLAGVRDTQYF.